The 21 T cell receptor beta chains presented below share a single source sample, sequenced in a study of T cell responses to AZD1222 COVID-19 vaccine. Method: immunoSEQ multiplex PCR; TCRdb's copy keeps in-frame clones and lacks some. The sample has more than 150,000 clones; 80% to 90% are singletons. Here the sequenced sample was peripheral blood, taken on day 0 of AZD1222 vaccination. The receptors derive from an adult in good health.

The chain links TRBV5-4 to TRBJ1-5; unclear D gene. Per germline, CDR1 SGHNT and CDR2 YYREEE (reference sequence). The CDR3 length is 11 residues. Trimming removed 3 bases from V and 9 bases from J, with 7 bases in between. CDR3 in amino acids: CASSSPVPQHF. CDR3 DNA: TGTGCCAGCAGCTCCCCGGTGCCCCAGCATTTT.

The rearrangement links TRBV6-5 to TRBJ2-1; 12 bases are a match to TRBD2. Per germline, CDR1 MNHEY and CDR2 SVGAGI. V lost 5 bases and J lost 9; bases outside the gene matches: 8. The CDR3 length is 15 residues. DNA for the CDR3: TGTGCCAGCAGTAAAACTAGCGGGGGGTTTCGTGAGCAGTTCTTC. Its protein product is CASSKTSGGFREQFF.

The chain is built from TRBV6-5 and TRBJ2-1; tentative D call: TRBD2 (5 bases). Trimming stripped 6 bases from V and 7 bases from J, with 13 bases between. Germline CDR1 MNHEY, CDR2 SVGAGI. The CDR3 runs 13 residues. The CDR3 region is CASRLDWQNEQFF. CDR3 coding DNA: TGTGCCAGCAGATTGGACTGGCAGAATGAGCAGTTCTTC.

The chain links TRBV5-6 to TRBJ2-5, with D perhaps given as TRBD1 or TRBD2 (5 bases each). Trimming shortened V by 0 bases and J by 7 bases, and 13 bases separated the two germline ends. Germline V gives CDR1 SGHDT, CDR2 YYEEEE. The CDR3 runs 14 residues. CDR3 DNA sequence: TGTGCCAGCAGCTTGGACGGATGGGACGCGACCCAGTACTTC. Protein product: CASSLDGWDATQYF.

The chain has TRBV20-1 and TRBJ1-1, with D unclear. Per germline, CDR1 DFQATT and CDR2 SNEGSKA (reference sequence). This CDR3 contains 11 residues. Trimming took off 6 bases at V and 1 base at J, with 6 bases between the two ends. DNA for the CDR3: TGCAGTGCAGGCAAGAACACTGAAGCTTTCTTT. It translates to CSAGKNTEAFF.

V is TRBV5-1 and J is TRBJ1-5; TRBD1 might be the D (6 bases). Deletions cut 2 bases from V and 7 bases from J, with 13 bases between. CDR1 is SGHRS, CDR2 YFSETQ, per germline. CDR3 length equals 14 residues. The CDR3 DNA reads TGCGCCAGCAGCTTCGCAGGGGCGGACCAGCCCCAGCATTTT. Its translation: CASSFAGADQPQHF.

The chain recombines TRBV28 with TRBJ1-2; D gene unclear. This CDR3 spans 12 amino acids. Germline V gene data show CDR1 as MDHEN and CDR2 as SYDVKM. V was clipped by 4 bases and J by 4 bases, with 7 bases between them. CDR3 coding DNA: TGTGCCAGCAGTTCAGCAGCCTATGGCTACACCTTC. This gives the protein CASSSAAYGYTF.

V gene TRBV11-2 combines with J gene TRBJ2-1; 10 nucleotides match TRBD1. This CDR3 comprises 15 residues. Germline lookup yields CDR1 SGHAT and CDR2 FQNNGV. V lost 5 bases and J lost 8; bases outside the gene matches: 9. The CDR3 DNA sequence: TGTGCCAGCAGCGTAAGGACAGGGGGTACCGATGAGCAGTTCTTC. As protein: CASSVRTGGTDEQFF.

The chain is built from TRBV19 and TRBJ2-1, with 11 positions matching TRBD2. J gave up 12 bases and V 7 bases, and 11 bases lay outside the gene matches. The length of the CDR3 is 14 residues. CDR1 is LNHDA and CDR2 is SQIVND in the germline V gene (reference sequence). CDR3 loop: CASTTSGSPTGQFF. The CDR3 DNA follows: TGTGCCAGTACCACTAGCGGGAGTCCGACGGGGCAGTTCTTC.

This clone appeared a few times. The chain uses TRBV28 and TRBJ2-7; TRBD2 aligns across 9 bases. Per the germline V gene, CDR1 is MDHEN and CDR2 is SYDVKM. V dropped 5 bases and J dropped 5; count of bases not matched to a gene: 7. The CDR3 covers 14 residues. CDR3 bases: TGTGCCAGCAGTCTTATAGCGGGAGCCCACGAGCAGTACTTC. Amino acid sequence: CASSLIAGAHEQYF.

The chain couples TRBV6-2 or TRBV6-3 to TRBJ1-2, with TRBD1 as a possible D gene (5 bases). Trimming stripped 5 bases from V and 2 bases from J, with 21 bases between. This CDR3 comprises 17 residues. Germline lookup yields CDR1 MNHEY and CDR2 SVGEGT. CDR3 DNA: TGTGCCAGCAGTCAACCACTCCCGTCGGAGGGGAACTATGGCTACACCTTC. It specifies CASSQPLPSEGNYGYTF.

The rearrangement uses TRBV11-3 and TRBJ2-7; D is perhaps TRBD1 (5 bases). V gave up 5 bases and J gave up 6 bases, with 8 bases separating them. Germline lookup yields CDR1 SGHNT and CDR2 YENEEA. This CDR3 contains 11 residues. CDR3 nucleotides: TGTGCCAGCAGCCAAGGGGTCGAGCAGTACTTC. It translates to CASSQGVEQYF. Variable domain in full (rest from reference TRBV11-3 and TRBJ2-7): EAGVVQSPRYKIIEKKQPVAFWCNPISGHNTLYWYLQNLGQGPELLIRYENEEAVDDSQLPKDRFSAERLKGVDSTLKIQPAELGDSAVYLCASSQGVEQYFGPGTRLTVT.

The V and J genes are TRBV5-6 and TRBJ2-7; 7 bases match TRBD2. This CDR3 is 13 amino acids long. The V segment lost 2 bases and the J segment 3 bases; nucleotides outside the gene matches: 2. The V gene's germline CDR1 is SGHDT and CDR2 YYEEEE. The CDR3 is CASSFASGYEQYF. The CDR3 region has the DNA TGTGCCAGCAGCTTCGCTAGCGGCTACGAGCAGTACTTC.

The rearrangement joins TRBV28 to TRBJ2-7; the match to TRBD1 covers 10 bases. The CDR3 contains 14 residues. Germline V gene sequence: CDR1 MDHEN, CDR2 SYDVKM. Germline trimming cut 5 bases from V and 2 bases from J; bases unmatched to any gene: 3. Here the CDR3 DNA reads TGTGCCAGCAGTCCGGGACAGGGGCCCTACGAGCAGTACTTC. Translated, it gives CASSPGQGPYEQYF.

This chain's CDR3 is CAWRTTGGSGNTIYF. The CDR3, as DNA: TGTGCCTGGAGGACAACAGGGGGCTCTGGAAACACCATATATTTT. The chain employs TRBV30 and TRBJ1-3, with TRBD1 matching over 8 bases. Germline V gene data show CDR1 as GTSNPN and CDR2 as SVGIG (reference sequence). The CDR3 is 15 amino acids. V lost 3 bases to trimming and J lost 0 bases; unmatched junction nucleotides: 4.

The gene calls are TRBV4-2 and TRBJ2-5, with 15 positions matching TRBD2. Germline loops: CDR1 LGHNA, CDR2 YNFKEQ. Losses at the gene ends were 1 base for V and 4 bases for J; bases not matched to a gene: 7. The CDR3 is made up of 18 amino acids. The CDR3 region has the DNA TGTGCCAGCAGCCAAGGTGGTGCGGGACTAGCGGGGGGAGAGACCCAGTACTTC. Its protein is CASSQGGAGLAGGETQYF.

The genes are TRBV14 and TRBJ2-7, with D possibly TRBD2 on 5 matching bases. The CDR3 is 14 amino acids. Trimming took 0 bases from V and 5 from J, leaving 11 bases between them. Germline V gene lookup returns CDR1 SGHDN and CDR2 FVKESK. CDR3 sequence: CASSQDVRANEQYF. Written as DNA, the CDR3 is TGTGCCAGCAGCCAAGATGTGAGGGCAAACGAGCAGTACTTC.

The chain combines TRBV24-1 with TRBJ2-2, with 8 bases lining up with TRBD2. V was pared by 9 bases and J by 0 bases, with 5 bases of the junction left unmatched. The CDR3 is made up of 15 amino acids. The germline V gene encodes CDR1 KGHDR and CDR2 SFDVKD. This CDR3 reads CATQAGATNTGELFF. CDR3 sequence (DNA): TGTGCCACCCAAGCGGGGGCGACGAACACCGGGGAGCTGTTTTTT.

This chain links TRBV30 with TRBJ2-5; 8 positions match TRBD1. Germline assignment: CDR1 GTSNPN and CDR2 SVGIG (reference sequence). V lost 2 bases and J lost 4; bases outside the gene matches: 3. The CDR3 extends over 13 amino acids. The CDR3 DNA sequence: TGTGCCTGGAGTCAGGGGGCCGTAGAGACCCAGTACTTC. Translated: CAWSQGAVETQYF.

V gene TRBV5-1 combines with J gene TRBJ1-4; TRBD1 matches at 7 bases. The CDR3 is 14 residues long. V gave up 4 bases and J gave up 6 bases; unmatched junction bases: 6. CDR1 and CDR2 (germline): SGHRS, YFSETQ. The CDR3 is CASSPDRPDEKLFF. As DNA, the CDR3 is TGCGCCAGCAGCCCGGACAGGCCCGATGAAAAACTGTTTTTT.

The CDR3 DNA reads TGTGCCAGCAGTTCCGGACAGGGGGCGAATGAAGCTTTCTTT. Protein: CASSSGQGANEAFF. V gene TRBV28 combines with J gene TRBJ1-1; 11 bases align to TRBD1. The CDR3 runs 14 residues. The ends lost 4 bases at V and 7 bases at J; junction bases unmatched: 5. Germline values: CDR1 MDHEN, CDR2 SYDVKM. Full variable domain (rest looked up from reference TRBV28 and TRBJ1-1): DVKVTQSSRYLVKRTGEKVFLECVQDMDHENMFWYRQDPGLGLRLIYFSYDVKMKEKGDIPEGYSVSREKKERFSLILESASTNQTSMYLCASSSGQGANEAFFGQGTRLTVV.